This T cell receptor (beta chain) is drawn from a study of cytomegalovirus exposure and HLA in healthy donors. Study as a whole: Across around 400 genotyped donors, approximately 80% landed in the Caucasian-associated ancestry cluster.

Points from the study as a whole: A classifier reportedly called cytomegalovirus status with high sensitivity and specificity. From TCR beta sequences, most subjects' HLA-A and HLA-B alleles were reportedly predicted accurately.

A remark on this clone: Its specificity is unknown.

The V and J ends lost 4 bases and 1 base, in that order; junction bases with no gene match: 2. CDR3 length equals 13 residues. Per germline, CDR1 SGHDT and CDR2 YYEEEE. Researchers ran the PCR with 60 Vbeta and 13 Jbeta primers. Here immunoSEQ multiplex PCR was the method, and the copy in TCRdb shows in-frame clones only, minus some. The table includes about 180,000 clones, approximately 80% detected once. Sequencing was carried out using PBMCs. The sequence was obtained from a woman between 50 and 59 years old in good health and CMV-seronegative. V is TRBV5-6 and J is TRBJ2-7; TRBD1 matches 7 bases. The CDR3 is CASSGTESYEQYF. The CDR3 DNA reads TGTGCCAGCAGCGGGACAGAGTCCTACGAGCAGTACTTC.